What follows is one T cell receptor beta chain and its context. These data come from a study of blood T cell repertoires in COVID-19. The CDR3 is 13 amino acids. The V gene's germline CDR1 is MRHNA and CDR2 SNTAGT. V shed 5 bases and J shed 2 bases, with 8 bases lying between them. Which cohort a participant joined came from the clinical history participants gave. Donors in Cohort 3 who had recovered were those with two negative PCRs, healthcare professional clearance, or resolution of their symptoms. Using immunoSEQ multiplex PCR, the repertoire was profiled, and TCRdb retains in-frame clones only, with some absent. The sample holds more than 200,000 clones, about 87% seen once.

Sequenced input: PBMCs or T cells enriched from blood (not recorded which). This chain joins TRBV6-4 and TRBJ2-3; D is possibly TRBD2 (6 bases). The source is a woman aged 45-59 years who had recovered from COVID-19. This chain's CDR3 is CASSLAPTDTQYF. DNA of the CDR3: TGTGCCAGCAGTCTAGCGCCCACAGATACGCAGTATTTT.